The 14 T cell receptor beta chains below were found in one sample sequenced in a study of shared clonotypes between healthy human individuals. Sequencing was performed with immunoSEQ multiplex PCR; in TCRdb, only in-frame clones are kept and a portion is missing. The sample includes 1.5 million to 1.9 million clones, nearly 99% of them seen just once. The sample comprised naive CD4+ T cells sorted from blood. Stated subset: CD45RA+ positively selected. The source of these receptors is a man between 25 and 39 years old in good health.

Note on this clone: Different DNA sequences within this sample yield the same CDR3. CDR3 residues: CASSPRRGQPQHF. The CDR3 nucleotides read TGTGCCAGTTCCCCCCGCAGGGGGCAGCCCCAGCATTTT. The chain combines TRBV28 with TRBJ1-5; 7 bases are shared with TRBD1. Germline CDR1 and CDR2: MDHEN and SYDVKM. The CDR3 runs 13 residues. V lost 9 bases and J lost 7; bases outside the gene matches: 9.

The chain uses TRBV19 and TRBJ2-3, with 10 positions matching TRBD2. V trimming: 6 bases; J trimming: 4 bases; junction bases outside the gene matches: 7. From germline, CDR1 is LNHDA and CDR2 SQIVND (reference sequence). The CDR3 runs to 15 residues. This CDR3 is CASRSSGSRADTQYF. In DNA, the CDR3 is TGTGCCAGTAGGTCTAGCGGGAGCCGTGCAGATACGCAGTATTTT. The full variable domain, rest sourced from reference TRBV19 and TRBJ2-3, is DGGITQSPKYLFRKEGQNVTLSCEQNLNHDAMYWYRQDPGQGLRLIYYSQIVNDFQKGDIAEGYSVSREKKESFPLTVTSAQKNPTAFYLCASRSSGSRADTQYFGPGTRLTVL.

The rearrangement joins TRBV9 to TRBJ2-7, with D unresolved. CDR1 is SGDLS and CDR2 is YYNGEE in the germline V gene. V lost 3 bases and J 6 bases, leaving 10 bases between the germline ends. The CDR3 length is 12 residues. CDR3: CASSARVGEQYF. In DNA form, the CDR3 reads TGTGCCAGCAGCGCGAGAGTGGGCGAGCAGTACTTC.

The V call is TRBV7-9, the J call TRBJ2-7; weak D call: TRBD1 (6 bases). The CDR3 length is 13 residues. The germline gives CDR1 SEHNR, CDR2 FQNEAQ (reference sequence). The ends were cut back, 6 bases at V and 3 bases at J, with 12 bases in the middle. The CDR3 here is CASSRDIDYEQYF. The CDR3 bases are TGTGCCAGCAGTCGGGACATTGACTACGAGCAGTACTTC. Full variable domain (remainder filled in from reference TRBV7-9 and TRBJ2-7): DTGVSQNPRHKITKRGQNVTFRCDPISEHNRLYWYRQTLGQGPEFLTYFQNEAQLEKSRLLSDRFSAERPKGSFSTLEIQRTEQGDSAMYLCASSRDIDYEQYFGPGTRLTVT.

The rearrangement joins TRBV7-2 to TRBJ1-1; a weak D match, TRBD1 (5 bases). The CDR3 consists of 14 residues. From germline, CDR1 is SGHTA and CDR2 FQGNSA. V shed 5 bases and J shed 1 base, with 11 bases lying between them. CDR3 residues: CASSRGRTNTEAFF. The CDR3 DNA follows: TGTGCCAGCAGCCGGGGGAGGACGAACACTGAAGCTTTCTTT.

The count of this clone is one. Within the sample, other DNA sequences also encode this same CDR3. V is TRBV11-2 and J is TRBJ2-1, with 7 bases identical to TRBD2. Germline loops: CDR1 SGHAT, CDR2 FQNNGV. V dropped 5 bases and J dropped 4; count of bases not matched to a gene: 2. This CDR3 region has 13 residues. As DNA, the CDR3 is TGTGCCAGCAGCCTCGGGGGGTACAATGAGCAGTTCTTC. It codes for CASSLGGYNEQFF.

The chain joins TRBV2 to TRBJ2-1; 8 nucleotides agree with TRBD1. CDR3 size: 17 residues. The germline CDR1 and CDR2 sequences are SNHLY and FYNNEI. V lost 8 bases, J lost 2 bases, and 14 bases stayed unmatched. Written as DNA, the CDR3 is TGTGCCAGCTCGGAACGGGGACAGGAAGGACCCTACAATGAGCAGTTCTTC. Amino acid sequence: CASSERGQEGPYNEQFF.

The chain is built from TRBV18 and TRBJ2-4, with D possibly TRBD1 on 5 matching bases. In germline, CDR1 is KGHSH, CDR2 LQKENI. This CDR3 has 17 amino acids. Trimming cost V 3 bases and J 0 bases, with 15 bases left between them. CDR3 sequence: CASSPVFGHGAKNIQYF. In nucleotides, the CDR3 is TGTGCCAGCTCACCGGTGTTTGGACACGGAGCCAAAAACATTCAGTACTTC.

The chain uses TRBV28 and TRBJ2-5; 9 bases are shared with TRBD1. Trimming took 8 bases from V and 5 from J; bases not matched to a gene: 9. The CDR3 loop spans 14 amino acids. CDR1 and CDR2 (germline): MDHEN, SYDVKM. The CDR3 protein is CASQGTGSDETQYF. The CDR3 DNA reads TGTGCCAGCCAGGGGACAGGGAGCGACGAGACCCAGTACTTC.

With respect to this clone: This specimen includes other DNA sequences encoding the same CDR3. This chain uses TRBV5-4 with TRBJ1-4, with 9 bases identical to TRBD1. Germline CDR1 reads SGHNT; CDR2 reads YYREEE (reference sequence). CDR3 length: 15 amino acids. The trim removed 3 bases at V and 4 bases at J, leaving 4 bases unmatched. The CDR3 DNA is TGTGCCAGCAGCTCTCCGGGACAGGGTAATGAAAAACTGTTTTTT. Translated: CASSSPGQGNEKLFF.

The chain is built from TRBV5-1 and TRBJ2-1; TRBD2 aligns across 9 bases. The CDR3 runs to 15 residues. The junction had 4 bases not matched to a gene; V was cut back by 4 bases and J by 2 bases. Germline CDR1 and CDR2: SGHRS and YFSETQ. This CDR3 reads CASSLLAGPYNEQFF. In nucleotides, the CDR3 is TGCGCCAGCAGCCTCCTAGCGGGACCCTACAATGAGCAGTTCTTC. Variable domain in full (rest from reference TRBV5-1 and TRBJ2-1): KAGVTQTPRYLIKTRGQQVTLSCSPISGHRSVSWYQQTPGQGLQFLFEYFSETQRNKGNFPGRFSGRQFSNSRSEMNVSTLELGDSALYLCASSLLAGPYNEQFFGPGTRLTVL.

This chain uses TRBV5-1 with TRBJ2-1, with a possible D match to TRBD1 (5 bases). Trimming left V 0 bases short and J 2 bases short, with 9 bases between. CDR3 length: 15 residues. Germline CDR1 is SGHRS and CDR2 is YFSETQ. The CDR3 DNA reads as TGCGCCAGCAGCTTGGAAAGGGGAACCTACAATGAGCAGTTCTTC. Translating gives CASSLERGTYNEQFF.

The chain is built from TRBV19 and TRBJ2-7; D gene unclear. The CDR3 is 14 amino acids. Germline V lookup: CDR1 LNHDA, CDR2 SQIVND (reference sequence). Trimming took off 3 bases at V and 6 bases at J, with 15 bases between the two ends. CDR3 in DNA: TGTGCCAGTAGTATCCATACCCTTGTGCCCGAGCAGTACTTC. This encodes CASSIHTLVPEQYF.

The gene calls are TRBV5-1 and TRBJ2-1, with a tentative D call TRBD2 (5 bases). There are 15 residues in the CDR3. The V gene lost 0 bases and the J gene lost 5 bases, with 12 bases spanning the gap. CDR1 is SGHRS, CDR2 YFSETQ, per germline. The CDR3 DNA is TGCGCCAGCAGCTTGGAAGGACTTAGTAACAATGAGCAGTTCTTC. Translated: CASSLEGLSNNEQFF.